This T cell receptor (beta chain) derives from a study of blood T cell repertoires in COVID-19. Looking at the study overall: Samples taken during acute and convalescent COVID-19 were collected in the United States, Italy and Spain. PBMCs, B-cell-depleted T cells, or T cells were the source of the cDNA or gDNA that made up the material.

The CDR3 has 16 amino acids. Germline lookup yields CDR1 MNHEY and CDR2 SVGAGI. Trimming removed 4 bases at V and 2 bases at J, with 12 bases between. Original analysis: Amplifying reference gene primers gave estimates of nucleated cell counts. The data were produced by immunoSEQ multiplex PCR, yet TCRdb's version contains in-frame clones alone and is incomplete. V, J and clone size are those of that table, while D and trimming were read from the DNA. This sample has about 170,000 clones, with 80% to 90% found just once. The sequenced sample was peripheral blood. This TCR derives from a man younger than 30 with active or convalescent COVID-19. This rearrangement joins TRBV6-5 to TRBJ1-6; possible D gene TRBD1, 5 bases. The CDR3 here is CASSSGGFPYNSPLHF. In DNA, the CDR3 is TGTGCCAGCAGTTCTGGGGGGTTTCCCTATAATTCACCCCTCCACTTT.